This T cell receptor beta chain was sequenced for a study of T cell changes during pregnancy in multiple sclerosis. TCRdb's table, derived via immunoSEQ multiplex PCR, lists solely in-frame clones and lacks some. The sample consists of tens of thousands of clones, around 95% of them appearing once. The V and J ends lost 0 bases and 6 bases respectively, with 14 bases between them. In germline, CDR1 is MNHNS, CDR2 SASEGT. The CDR3 is 15 amino acids. This clonotype originated in a female donor with multiple sclerosis, enrolled in a pregnancy study. This specimen was CD8+ T cells from peripheral blood mononuclear cells, taken after pregnancy. The genes are TRBV6-1 and TRBJ1-1; D is perhaps TRBD1 (6 bases). Here the CDR3 DNA reads TGTGCCAGCAGTGAAGCGCTTGGCAGGGGCGCTGAAGCTTTCTTT. Its protein is CASSEALGRGAEAFF.